One T cell receptor (beta chain) is described in this entry. How the authors handled the data: Reference gene primer amplification yielded estimated nucleated cell counts. Profiled with immunoSEQ multiplex PCR; TCRdb holds only in-frame clones, not every one. The V and J calls and the clone size are those of that table, but D and trimming were determined from the DNA. This table has more than 200,000 clones, roughly four fifths appearing once. The germline CDR1 and CDR2 sequences are SGHAT and FQNNGV. Deletions cut 2 bases from V and 7 bases from J, with 8 bases between. This CDR3 has 12 amino acids. The data were taken from a study of blood T cell repertoires in COVID-19. Study information: The United States, Italy and Spain were the sources of the acute and convalescent COVID-19 samples. Sources were T cells, B-cell-depleted T cells, or PBMCs; the material itself was cDNA or gDNA.

Sample: peripheral blood. The TCR comes from a woman between 40 and 55 years old with active or convalescent COVID-19. The chain is built from TRBV11-2 and TRBJ1-1, with unresolved D. The CDR3 coding sequence is TGTGCCAGCAGCTTACCCATCGGTGAAGCTTTCTTT. This encodes CASSLPIGEAFF.